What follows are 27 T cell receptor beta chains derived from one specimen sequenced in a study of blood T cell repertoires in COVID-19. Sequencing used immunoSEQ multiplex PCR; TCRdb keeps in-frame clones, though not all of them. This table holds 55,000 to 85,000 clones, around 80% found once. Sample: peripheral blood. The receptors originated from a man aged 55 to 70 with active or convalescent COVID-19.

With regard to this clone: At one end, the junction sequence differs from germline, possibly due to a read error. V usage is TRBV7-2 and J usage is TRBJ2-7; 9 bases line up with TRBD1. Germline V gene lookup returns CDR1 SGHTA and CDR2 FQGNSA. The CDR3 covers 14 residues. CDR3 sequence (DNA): TGTGCCAGCAGCCGTACGGGACAGGGCTACGAGCAGTATTTC. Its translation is CASSRTGQGYEQYF. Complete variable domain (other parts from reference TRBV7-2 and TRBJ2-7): GAGVSQSPSNKVTEKGKDVELRCDPISGHTALYWYRQSLGQGLEFLIYFQGNSAPDKSGLPSDRFSAERTGGSVSTLTIQRTQQEDSAVYLCASSRTGQGYEQYFGPGTRLTVT.

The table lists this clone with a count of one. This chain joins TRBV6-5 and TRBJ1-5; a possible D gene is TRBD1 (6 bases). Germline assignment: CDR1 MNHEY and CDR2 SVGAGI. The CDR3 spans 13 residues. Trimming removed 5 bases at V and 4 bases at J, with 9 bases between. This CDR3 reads CASSMDRNQPQHF. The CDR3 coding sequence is TGTGCCAGCAGTATGGACAGAAATCAGCCCCAGCATTTT.

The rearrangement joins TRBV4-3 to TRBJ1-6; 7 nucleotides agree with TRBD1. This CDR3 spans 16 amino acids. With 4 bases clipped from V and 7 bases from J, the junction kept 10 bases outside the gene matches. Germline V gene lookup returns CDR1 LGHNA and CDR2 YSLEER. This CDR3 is CASSLTLQGTNSPLHF. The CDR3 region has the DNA TGCGCCAGCAGCCTCACCCTACAGGGGACCAATTCACCCCTCCACTTT.

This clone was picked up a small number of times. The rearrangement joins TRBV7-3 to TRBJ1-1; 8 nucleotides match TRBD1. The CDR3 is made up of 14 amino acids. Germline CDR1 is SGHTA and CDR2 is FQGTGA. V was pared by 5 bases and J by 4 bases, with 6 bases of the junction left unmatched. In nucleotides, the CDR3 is TGTGCCAGCAGCCCACAGGGGACAGGCACTGAAGCTTTCTTT. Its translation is CASSPQGTGTEAFF.

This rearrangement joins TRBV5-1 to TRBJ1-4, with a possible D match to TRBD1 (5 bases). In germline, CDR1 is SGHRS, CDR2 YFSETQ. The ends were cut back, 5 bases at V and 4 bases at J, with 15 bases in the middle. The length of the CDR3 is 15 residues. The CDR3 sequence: CASRPRGESNEKLFF. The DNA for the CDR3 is TGCGCCAGCAGGCCACGGGGGGAGAGTAATGAAAAACTGTTTTTT.

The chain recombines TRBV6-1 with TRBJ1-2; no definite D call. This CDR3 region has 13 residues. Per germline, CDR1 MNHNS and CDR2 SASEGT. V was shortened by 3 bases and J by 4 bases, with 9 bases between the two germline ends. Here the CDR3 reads CASSDTGGYGYTF. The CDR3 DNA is TGTGCCAGCAGTGATACGGGAGGCTATGGCTACACCTTC.

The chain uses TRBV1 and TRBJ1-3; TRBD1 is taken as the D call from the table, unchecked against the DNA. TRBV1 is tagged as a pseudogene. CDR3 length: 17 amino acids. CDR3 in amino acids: CTSSSRGGQGGGNTIYF. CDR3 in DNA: TGCACCAGCAGCTCAAGGGGCGGACAGGGGGGAGGAAACACCATATATTTT.

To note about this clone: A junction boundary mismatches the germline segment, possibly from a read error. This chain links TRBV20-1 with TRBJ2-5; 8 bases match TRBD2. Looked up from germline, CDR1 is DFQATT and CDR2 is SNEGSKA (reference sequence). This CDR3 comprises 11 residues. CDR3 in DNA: TGCAGTGCTGGCCTACTAGCGGTACTTCACTTC. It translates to CSAGLLAVLHF.

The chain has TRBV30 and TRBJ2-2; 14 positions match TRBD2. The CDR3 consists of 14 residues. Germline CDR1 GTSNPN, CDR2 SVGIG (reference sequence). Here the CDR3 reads CAGLAGGNTGELFF. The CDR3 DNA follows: TGTGCTGGACTAGCGGGGGGAAACACCGGGGAGCTGTTTTTT.

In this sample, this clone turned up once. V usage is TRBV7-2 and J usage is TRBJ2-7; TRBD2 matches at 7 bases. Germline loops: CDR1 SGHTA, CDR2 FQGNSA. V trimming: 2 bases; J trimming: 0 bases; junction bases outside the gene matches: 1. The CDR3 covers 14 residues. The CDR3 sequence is CASSLSGISYEQYF. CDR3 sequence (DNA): TGTGCCAGCAGCTTAAGCGGGATCTCCTACGAGCAGTACTTC.

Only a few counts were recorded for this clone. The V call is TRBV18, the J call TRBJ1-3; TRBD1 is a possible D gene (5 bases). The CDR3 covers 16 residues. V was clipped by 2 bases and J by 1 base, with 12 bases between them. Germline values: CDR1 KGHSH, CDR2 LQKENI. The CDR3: CASSPGPQGSGNTIYF. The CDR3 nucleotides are TGTGCCAGCTCACCAGGACCCCAGGGATCTGGAAACACCATATATTTT. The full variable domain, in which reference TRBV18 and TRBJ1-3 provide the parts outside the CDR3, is NAGVMQNPRHLVRRRGQEARLRCSPMKGHSHVYWYRQLPEEGLKFMVYLQKENIIDESGMPKERFSAEFPKEGPSILRIQQVVRGDSAAYFCASSPGPQGSGNTIYFGEGSWLTVV.

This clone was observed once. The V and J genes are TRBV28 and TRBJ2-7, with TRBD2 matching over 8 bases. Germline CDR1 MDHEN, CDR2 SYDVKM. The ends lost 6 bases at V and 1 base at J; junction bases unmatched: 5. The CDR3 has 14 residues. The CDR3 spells CASRPAGGSYEQYF. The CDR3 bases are TGTGCCAGCAGGCCCGCGGGGGGTTCCTACGAGCAGTACTTC.

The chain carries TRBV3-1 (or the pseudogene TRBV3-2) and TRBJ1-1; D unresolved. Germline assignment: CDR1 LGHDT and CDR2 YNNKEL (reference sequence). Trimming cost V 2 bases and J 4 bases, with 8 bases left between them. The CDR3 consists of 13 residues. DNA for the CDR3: TGTGCCAGCAGCCAAATTCGGAGCACTGAAGCTTTCTTT. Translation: CASSQIRSTEAFF.

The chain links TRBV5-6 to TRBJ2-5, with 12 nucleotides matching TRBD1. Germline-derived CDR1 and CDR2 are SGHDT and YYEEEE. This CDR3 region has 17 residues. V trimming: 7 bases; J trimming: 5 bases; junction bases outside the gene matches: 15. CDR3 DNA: TGTGCCAGCTCACTTCCGGGACAGGGGGCCCTTGGTGAGACCCAGTACTTC. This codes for CASSLPGQGALGETQYF.

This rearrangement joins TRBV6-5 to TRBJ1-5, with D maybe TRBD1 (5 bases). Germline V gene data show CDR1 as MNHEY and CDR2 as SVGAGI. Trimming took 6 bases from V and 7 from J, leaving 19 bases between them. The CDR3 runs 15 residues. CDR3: CASREGPILVQPQHF. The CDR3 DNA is TGTGCCAGCAGGGAGGGACCGATTCTTGTCCAGCCCCAGCATTTT.

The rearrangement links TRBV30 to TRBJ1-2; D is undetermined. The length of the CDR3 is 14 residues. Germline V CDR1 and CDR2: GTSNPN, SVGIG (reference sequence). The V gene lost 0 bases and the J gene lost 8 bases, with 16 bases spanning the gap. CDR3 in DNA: TGTGCCTGGAGTGTCAGCGATCGGGTCCTAGGCTACACCTTC. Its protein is CAWSVSDRVLGYTF.

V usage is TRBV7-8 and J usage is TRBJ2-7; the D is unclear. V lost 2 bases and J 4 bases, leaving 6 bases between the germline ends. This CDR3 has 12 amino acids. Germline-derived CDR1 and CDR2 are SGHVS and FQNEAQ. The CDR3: CASSLNRYEQYF. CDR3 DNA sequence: TGTGCCAGCAGCTTAAATCGGTACGAGCAGTACTTC.

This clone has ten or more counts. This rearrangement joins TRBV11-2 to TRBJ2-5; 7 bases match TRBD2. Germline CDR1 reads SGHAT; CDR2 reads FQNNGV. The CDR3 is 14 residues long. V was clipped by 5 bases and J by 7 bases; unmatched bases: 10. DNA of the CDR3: TGTGCCAGCAGCCCTGAAAAAGCGGGGAGGACCCAGTACTTC. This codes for CASSPEKAGRTQYF.

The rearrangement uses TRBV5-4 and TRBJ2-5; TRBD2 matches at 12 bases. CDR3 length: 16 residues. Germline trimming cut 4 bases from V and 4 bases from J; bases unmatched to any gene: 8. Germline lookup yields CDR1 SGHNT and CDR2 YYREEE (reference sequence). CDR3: CASSPSGGALGETQYF. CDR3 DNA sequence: TGTGCCAGCAGCCCTAGCGGGGGGGCCTTAGGAGAGACCCAGTACTTC.

This chain's CDR3 is CATSLKVRGEGTGELFF. DNA for the CDR3: TGTGCCACGAGTTTAAAGGTGCGAGGCGAGGGCACCGGGGAGCTGTTTTTT. The chain links TRBV27 to TRBJ2-2, with D tentatively TRBD2 (5 bases). Germline CDR1 MNHEY, CDR2 SMNVEV (reference sequence). V was shortened by 10 bases and J by 4 bases, with 25 bases between the two germline ends. The CDR3 loop spans 17 amino acids.

CDR3 DNA: TGTGCCAGCAGTTATGAGGAAAAACTGTTTTTT. Translating it yields CASSYEEKLFF. The rearrangement joins TRBV6-6 to TRBJ1-4; no clear D. The CDR3 sequence is 11 residues long. V lost 3 bases to trimming and J lost 8 bases, with 4 bases between them. The germline V gene has CDR1 MNHNY and CDR2 SVGAGI (reference sequence).

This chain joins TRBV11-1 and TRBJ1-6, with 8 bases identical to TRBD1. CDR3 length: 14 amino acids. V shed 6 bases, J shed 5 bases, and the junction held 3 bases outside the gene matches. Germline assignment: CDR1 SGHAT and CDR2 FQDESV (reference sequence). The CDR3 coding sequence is TGTGCCAGCAGTAGGACAGGGAATAATTCACCCCTCCACTTT. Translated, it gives CASSRTGNNSPLHF.

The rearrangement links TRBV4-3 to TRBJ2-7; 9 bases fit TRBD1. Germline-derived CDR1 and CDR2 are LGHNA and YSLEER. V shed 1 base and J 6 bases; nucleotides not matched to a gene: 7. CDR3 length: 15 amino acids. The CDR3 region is CASSQVTGGPAEQYF. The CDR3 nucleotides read TGCGCCAGCAGCCAAGTGACAGGGGGTCCGGCCGAGCAGTACTTC.

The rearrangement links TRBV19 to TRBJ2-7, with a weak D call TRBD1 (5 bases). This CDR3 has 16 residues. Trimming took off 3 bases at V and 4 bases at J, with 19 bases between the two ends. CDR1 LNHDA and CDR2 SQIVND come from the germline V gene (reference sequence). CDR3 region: CASSISTDRPYYEQYF. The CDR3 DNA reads TGTGCCAGTAGTATCTCGACCGACAGACCGTATTACGAGCAGTACTTC. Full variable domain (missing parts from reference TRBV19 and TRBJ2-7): DGGITQSPKYLFRKEGQNVTLSCEQNLNHDAMYWYRQDPGQGLRLIYYSQIVNDFQKGDIAEGYSVSREKKESFPLTVTSAQKNPTAFYLCASSISTDRPYYEQYFGPGTRLTVT.

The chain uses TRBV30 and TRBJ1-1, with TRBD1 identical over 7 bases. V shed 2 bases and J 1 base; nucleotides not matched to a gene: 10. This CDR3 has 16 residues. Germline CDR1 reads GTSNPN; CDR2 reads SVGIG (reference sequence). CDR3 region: CAWSLPRTGRNTEAFF. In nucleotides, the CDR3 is TGTGCCTGGAGTCTACCCCGGACAGGAAGGAACACTGAAGCTTTCTTT.

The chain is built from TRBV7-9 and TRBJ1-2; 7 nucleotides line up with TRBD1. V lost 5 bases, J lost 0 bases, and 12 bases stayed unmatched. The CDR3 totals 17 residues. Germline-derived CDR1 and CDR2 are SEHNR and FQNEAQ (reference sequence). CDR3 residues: CASSQKAGGEPNYGYTF. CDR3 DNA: TGTGCCAGCAGCCAAAAGGCAGGGGGAGAGCCTAACTATGGCTACACCTTC.

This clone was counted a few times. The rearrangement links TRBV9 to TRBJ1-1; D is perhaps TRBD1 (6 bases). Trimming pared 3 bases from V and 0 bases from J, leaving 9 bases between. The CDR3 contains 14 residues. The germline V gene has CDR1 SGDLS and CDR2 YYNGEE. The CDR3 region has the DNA TGTGCCAGCAGCGCTACAGGGATGAACACTGAAGCTTTCTTT. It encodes CASSATGMNTEAFF.